This T cell receptor beta chain was identified during a study of blood T cell repertoires in COVID-19. V lost 2 bases and J lost 7, with 8 bases in between. Per germline, CDR1 LNHDA and CDR2 SQIVND (reference sequence). The CDR3 extends over 13 amino acids. Produced via immunoSEQ multiplex PCR; TCRdb's table is partial and in-frame only. The data contain 440,000 or so clones, roughly 90% of them singletons. The genes are TRBV19 and TRBJ1-4; D not resolved. This sequence originates from a woman aged 40 to 50 with COVID-19, enrolled during active disease. Sequencing was performed on peripheral blood. The CDR3 DNA reads as TGTGCCAGTAGTATAAACCGAGGTGAAAAACTGTTTTTT. Its protein product is CASSINRGEKLFF.